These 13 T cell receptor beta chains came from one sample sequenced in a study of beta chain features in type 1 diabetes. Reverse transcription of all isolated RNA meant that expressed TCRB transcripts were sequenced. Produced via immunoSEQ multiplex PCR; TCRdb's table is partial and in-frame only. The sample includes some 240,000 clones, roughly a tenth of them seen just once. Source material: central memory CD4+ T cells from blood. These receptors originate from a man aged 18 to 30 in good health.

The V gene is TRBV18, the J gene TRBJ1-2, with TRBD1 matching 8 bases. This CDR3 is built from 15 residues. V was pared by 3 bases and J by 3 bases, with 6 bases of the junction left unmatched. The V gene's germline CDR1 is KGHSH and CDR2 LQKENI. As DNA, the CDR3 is TGTGCCAGCTCACCCGGGACAGGCGGTCACTATGGCTACACCTTC. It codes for CASSPGTGGHYGYTF.

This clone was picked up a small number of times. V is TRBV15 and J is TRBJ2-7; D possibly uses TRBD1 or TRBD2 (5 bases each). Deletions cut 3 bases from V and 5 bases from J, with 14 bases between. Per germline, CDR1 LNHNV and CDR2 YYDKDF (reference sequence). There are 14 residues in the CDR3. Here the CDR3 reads CATSRQGEGHEQYF. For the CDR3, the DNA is TGTGCCACCAGCAGGCAGGGAGAGGGACACGAGCAGTACTTC.

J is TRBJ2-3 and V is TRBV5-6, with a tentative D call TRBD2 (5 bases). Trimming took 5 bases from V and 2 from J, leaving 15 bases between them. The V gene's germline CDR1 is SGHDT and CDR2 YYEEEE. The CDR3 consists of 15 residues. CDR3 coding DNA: TGTGCCAGCAGTCGTGTCCCGGGATCCACAGATACGCAGTATTTT. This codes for CASSRVPGSTDTQYF.

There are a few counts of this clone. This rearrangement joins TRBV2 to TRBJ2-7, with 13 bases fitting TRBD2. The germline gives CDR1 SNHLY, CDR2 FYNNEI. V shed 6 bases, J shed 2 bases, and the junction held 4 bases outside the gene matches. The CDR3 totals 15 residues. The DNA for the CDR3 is TGTGCCAGCAGCAGACTAGCGGGGGGACCCTACGAGCAGTACTTC. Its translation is CASSRLAGGPYEQYF.

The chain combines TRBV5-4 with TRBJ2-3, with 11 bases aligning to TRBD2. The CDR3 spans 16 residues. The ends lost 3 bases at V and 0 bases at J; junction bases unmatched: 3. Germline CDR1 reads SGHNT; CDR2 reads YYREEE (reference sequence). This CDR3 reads CASSSRTSGSTDTQYF. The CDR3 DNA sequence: TGTGCCAGCAGCTCCCGGACTAGCGGGAGCACAGATACGCAGTATTTT.

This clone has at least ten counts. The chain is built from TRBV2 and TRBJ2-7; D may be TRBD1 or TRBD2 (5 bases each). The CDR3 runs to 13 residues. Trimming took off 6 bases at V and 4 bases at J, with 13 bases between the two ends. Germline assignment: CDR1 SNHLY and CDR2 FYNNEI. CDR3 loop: CASSRGLEYEQYF. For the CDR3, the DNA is TGTGCCAGCAGCCGGGGCTTAGAGTACGAGCAGTACTTC.

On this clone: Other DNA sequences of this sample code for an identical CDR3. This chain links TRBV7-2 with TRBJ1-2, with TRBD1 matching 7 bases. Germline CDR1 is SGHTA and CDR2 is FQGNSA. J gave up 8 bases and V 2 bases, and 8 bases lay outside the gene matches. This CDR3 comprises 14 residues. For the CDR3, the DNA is TGTGCCAGCAGCTTATACAGGGGTGGAGGGGGCTACACCTTC. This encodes CASSLYRGGGGYTF.

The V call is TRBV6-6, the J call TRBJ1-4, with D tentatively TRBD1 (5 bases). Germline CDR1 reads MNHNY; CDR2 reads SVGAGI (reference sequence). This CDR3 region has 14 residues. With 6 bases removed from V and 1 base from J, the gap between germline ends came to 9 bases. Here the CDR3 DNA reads TGTGCCAGCAGGGTGGGGGGAACTAATGAAAAACTGTTTTTT. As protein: CASRVGGTNEKLFF.

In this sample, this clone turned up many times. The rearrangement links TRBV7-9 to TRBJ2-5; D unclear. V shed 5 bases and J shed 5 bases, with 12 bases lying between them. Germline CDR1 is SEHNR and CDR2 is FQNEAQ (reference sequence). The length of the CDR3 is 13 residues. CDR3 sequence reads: CASSLGIMETQYF. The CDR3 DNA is TGTGCCAGCAGCCTGGGCATCATGGAGACCCAGTACTTC.

CDR3 region: CASSLMEFETQYF. CDR3 nucleotide sequence: TGTGCCAGCAGCTTAATGGAGTTCGAGACCCAGTACTTC. This chain connects TRBV7-3 to TRBJ2-5; D is ambiguous. V gave up 1 base and J gave up 5 bases, with 8 bases separating them. This CDR3 is 13 amino acids long. In germline, CDR1 is SGHTA, CDR2 FQGTGA.

CDR3 nucleotides: TGTGCCACCAGCAGAGGAAAGTCTACCCGCTACAATGAGCAGTTCTTC. Translation: CATSRGKSTRYNEQFF. The chain couples TRBV15 to TRBJ2-1; D not certain. The germline gives CDR1 LNHNV, CDR2 YYDKDF (reference sequence). Trimming cost V 1 base and J 3 bases, with 13 bases left between them. This CDR3 contains 16 residues.

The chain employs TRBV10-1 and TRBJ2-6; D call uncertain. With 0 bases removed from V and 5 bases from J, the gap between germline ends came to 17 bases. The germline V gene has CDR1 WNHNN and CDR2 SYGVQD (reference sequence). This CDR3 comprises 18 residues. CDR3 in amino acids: CASSESTLGSSRANVLTF. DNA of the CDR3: TGCGCCAGCAGTGAGTCGACTCTGGGGTCTTCGAGGGCCAACGTCCTGACTTTC.

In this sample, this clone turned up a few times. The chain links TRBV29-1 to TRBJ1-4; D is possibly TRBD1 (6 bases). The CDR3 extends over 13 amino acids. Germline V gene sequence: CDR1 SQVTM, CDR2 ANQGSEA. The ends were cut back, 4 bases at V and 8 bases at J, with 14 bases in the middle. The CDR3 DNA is TGCAGCGTTGCGAGGGGGATAGGCGAAAAACTGTTTTTT. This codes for CSVARGIGEKLFF.